This record looks at one T cell receptor (beta chain) sequence and its context. Here immunoSEQ multiplex PCR was the method, and the copy in TCRdb shows in-frame clones only, minus some. The sample gives 320,000 or so clones, under 90% of which show up once; approximately 5% is in the top ten. These data belong to a study of blood T cell repertoires in COVID-19. This CDR3 is 16 amino acids long. Germline CDR1 and CDR2: SGHTA and FQGNSA. Trimming stripped 4 bases from V and 4 bases from J, with 20 bases between. This chain uses TRBV7-2 with TRBJ2-7; maybe TRBD2 (7 bases). The sequenced sample consisted of PBMCs or T cells enriched from blood (not recorded which). The receptor was isolated from a man in his 60s who had recovered from COVID-19. DNA for the CDR3: TGTGCCAGCAGCTGGGGAGGGGGGAGTAATTCTTACGAGCAGTACTTC. It encodes CASSWGGGSNSYEQYF.